The rows below give T cell receptor beta chains drawn from one sample of a study of vaccination effects on CD4 cells after COVID-19. These receptors have no known antigen. This table comes from immunoSEQ multiplex PCR, and its TCRdb copy is limited to in-frame clones, with some not included. The table has about 15,000 clones, 65% to 80% seen once; the top ten hold less than 25%. The material was CD4+ T cells from PBMCs cultured with SARS-CoV-2 spike peptides, obtained after COVID-19 vaccination. The receptor source for this set is a human donor who had a prior SARS-CoV-2 infection. The CDR3 runs from the conserved cysteine through the conserved F or W. Clone size is stated in some rows and not others, as once, few, many or a class when expanded.

clone_size	v_call	cdr3_aa
.	TRBV12-3/TRBV12-4	CASRDNTDTQYF
.	TRBV18	CASSGLAGGNEQFF
.	TRBV4-2	CASSQDPGLARETQYF
once	TRBV5-6	CASSGARVRNTIYF
.	TRBV29-1	CSVETGAQETQYF
.	TRBV30	CAWSGLGPGNTIYF
.	TRBV12-5	CASGLEEDTEAFF
.	TRBV5-1	CASSLSAGPHEKLFF
.	TRBV5-1	CASRGRGRRTDTQYF
.	TRBV20-1	CSASRRTGNYGYTF
.	TRBV6-5	CASSGGATSTDTQYF
.	TRBV6-6	CASSYPGQGQETQYF
.	TRBV11-2	CASSFTGTQGYTF
.	TRBV18	CASSPPGSGELFF
.	TRBV7-3	CASSAQTWGTEAFF
medium-sized	TRBV25-1	CASGGSFGYTF
.	TRBV10-3	CAIRQDPDYEQYF
.	TRBV7-6	CASSRRDRATDTQYF
.	TRBV3-1/TRBV3-2	CASSYRVQGGYTF
.	TRBV4-3	CASSLRTGGYNEQFF
.	TRBV2	CASRLLAGVETQYF
.	TRBV6-1	CASSEGSIDNQPQHF
.	TRBV30	CAWNMGGVVFEQYF
.	TRBV15	CATSRVRTGAETQYF
.	TRBV2	CASSALRDRGNSPLHF
few	TRBV16	CASSQGGGSNQPQHF
.	TRBV6-5	CASSREQVYNEQFF
.	TRBV21-1	CASSRNQINRDREFYNSPLHF
.	TRBV4-1	CASSQEPSAGELFF
.	TRBV7-2	CASSLFLAGATGELFF
.	TRBV4-3	CASSQNGAGAETQYF
.	TRBV19	CASGGDYEQYF
.	TRBV6-6	CASSPGQGDEQYF
few	TRBV7-9	CASSFSFSGNTIYF
few	TRBV27	CASSLFGGGSYNEQFF
.	TRBV11-1	CASSIRLAGGIETQYF
.	TRBV10-3	CATAGREGQYEQFF
medium-sized	TRBV19	CASSTTGAQGKGYTF
.	TRBV19	CASSRRVGTANTGELFF
.	TRBV18	CASSPRTAYEQYF
.	TRBV4-3	CASSLGPGQTSIQYF
few	TRBV18	CASSGPSGLAGKIYEQYF
.	TRBV27	CASSWRGGYNEQFF
few	TRBV18	CASSPGTGQETQYF
.	TRBV19	CASSSLTGGNQPQHF
.	TRBV2	CASSEARGTISYEQYF
.	TRBV5-1	CASSLVGQGNTEAFF
.	TRBV4-2	CASSQVVGFTAGNTIYF
.	TRBV5-1	CASTLGTTNTGELFF
.	TRBV28	CASRRHGPGLPLHF
.	TRBV6-5	CASRDTFEAQYF
.	TRBV6-5	CASSYERGQPQHF
once	TRBV5-5	CASSFRLAGGVDRELFF
few	TRBV19	CASSIRSTLSYNEQFF
.	TRBV9	CASSVEENQPQHF